This T cell receptor beta chain originates from a study of STAT3 mutations in large granular lymphocyte leukemia. Sequenced by immunoSEQ multiplex PCR; TCRdb stores in-frame clones only, minus some. The table includes about 8,000 clones, 70% to 80% detected once. There are a few counts of this clone. What it binds is unknown. Study results and caveats: In T-cell large granular lymphocyte leukemia, about half of patients showed multiple immunodominant subclonotypes. In about 30% of the 18 patients, new TCR clonotypes emerged after therapy. Variable sampling intervals and differing treatment regimens complicated linking therapy response to TCR clonal burden changes. Samples missed the first appearance of the clone.

CDR1 is SGHRS and CDR2 is YFSETQ in the germline V gene. Trimming took 3 bases from V and 5 from J, leaving 21 bases between them. This CDR3 region has 16 residues. The clonotype originates from a woman in her thirties or forties with T-cell large granular lymphocyte leukemia. Some clones in this sample may be carry-over from other donors' samples. The material sequenced was peripheral blood mononuclear cells. This sequence joins TRBV5-1 and TRBJ2-7; a possible D gene is TRBD2 (7 bases). CDR3 region: CASSWQGHRLAHEQYF. The CDR3 DNA follows: TGCGCCAGCAGCTGGCAGGGACACCGACTAGCCCACGAGCAGTACTTC.